This T cell receptor beta chain was sequenced in a study of shared clonotypes between healthy human individuals. General study points: Investigators expected sequencing depth to affect clonotype sharing among donors. Unshared clonotypes carried lower generation probabilities than those common to all four donors.

Worth noting for this clone: Its antigen is still unknown.

The method was immunoSEQ multiplex PCR; TCRdb's version includes in-frame clones alone and lacks a portion of them. Here the sample spans some 2.1 million clones, 90% to 95% being singletons. The CDR3 has 10 residues. The sequencing input was naive CD4+ T cells sorted from blood. Subset described: CD45RA+ positively selected. This chain links TRBV21-1 with TRBJ2-7. TRBV21-1 is marked as a pseudogene. This receptor was obtained from a man aged 18 to 29 in good health. DNA of the CDR3: TGTGCCAGCAGCAAGGGACGGCAGTACTTC. It translates to CASSKGRQYF.